This is a list of T cell receptor beta chains from one sample in a study of blood T cells in healthy people across ages. TCRdb called the 5' RACE reads again in MiXCR, with one record for every CDR3 protein. The table lists approximately 800,000 distinct CDR3 sequences, just over 55% of them singletons. Sequencing was performed on blood. The receptors stem from a middle-aged man in good health. CDR3s include the opening cysteine and the closing phenylalanine or tryptophan. Fields, in order: clone size, D gene, V gene, J gene, CDR3 protein, CDR3 DNA. D genes are given only for firm matches. Clone size is not always given. Where it is, it says once, few, many or a class for expanded clones.

clone_size: .
d_call: .
v_call: TRBV28
j_call: TRBJ2-5
cdr3_aa: CASSPPGVFRETQYF
cdr3_nt: TGTGCCAGCAGTCCTCCAGGGGTCTTTAGAGAGACCCAGTACTTC

clone_size: few
d_call: .
v_call: TRBV4-1
j_call: TRBJ2-7
cdr3_aa: CASSQANPGASYEQYF
cdr3_nt: TGCGCCAGCAGCCAAGCGAACCCAGGAGCATCCTACGAGCAGTACTTC

clone_size: few
d_call: .
v_call: TRBV13
j_call: TRBJ2-7
cdr3_aa: CASSLGQANSYEQYF
cdr3_nt: TGTGCCAGCAGCTTGGGGCAGGCGAATAGTTACGAGCAGTACTTC

clone_size: .
d_call: .
v_call: TRBV4-2
j_call: TRBJ2-7
cdr3_aa: CASSQASGDYEQYF
cdr3_nt: TGTGCCAGCAGCCAAGCGTCAGGGGACTACGAGCAGTACTTC

clone_size: few
d_call: TRBD2
v_call: TRBV7-8
j_call: TRBJ2-5
cdr3_aa: CASSFYGGTSGQETQYF
cdr3_nt: TGTGCCAGCAGCTTTTACGGGGGAACTAGCGGCCAAGAGACCCAGTACTTC

clone_size: .
d_call: .
v_call: TRBV12-3/TRBV12-4
j_call: TRBJ2-3
cdr3_aa: CASSFSADAQYF
cdr3_nt: TGTGCCAGCAGTTTTTCCGCAGATGCGCAGTATTTT

clone_size: .
d_call: TRBD1
v_call: TRBV12-3/TRBV12-4
j_call: TRBJ2-3
cdr3_aa: CAIGQGRGRTDTQYF
cdr3_nt: TGTGCCATCGGACAGGGGCGTGGTAGAACAGATACGCAGTATTTT

clone_size: .
d_call: .
v_call: TRBV6-2/TRBV6-3
j_call: TRBJ1-3
cdr3_aa: CAGSSTLRDSGNTIYF
cdr3_nt: TGTGCCGGCAGCTCAACCCTAAGGGACTCTGGAAACACCATATATTTT

clone_size: .
d_call: .
v_call: TRBV28
j_call: TRBJ2-3
cdr3_aa: CASIARADTQYF
cdr3_nt: TGTGCCAGCATAGCGAGAGCAGATACGCAGTATTTT

clone_size: few
d_call: TRBD2
v_call: TRBV6-6
j_call: TRBJ2-5
cdr3_aa: CASIRLAGGETQYF
cdr3_nt: TGTGCCAGCATTAGACTAGCCGGCGGAGAGACCCAGTACTTC

clone_size: .
d_call: TRBD2
v_call: TRBV7-9
j_call: TRBJ2-1
cdr3_aa: CASTPVGLAGRDEQFF
cdr3_nt: TGTGCCAGCACCCCAGTGGGTCTAGCGGGACGTGATGAGCAGTTCTTC

clone_size: .
d_call: TRBD1
v_call: TRBV15
j_call: TRBJ1-5
cdr3_aa: CATSNRGPQYSNQPQHF
cdr3_nt: TGTGCCACCAGTAACAGGGGTCCGCAATATAGCAATCAGCCCCAGCATTTT

clone_size: .
d_call: .
v_call: TRBV29-1
j_call: TRBJ2-5
cdr3_aa: CSAEGSGWAQYF
cdr3_nt: TGCAGCGCCGAAGGGTCAGGGTGGGCCCAGTACTTC

clone_size: .
d_call: .
v_call: TRBV5-6
j_call: TRBJ2-7
cdr3_aa: CASSLRQGFSRGEQYF
cdr3_nt: TGTGCCAGCAGCTTGAGGCAGGGGTTCTCACGGGGGGAGCAGTACTTC

clone_size: medium-sized
d_call: TRBD2
v_call: TRBV4-3
j_call: TRBJ2-7
cdr3_aa: CASSQGAGTSGYEQYF
cdr3_nt: TGCGCCAGCAGCCAAGGGGCCGGGACTAGCGGCTACGAGCAGTACTTC

clone_size: .
d_call: .
v_call: TRBV9
j_call: TRBJ2-3
cdr3_aa: CASSVGTGDTQYF
cdr3_nt: TGTGCCAGCAGCGTAGGAACGGGAGATACGCAGTATTTT

clone_size: few
d_call: .
v_call: TRBV12-3/TRBV12-4
j_call: TRBJ1-1
cdr3_aa: CASSLWTGNTEAFF
cdr3_nt: TGTGCCAGCAGTTTATGGACTGGGAACACTGAAGCTTTCTTT

clone_size: .
d_call: .
v_call: TRBV10-3
j_call: TRBJ1-5
cdr3_aa: CAISEGRGADQPQHF
cdr3_nt: TGTGCCATCAGCGAAGGTCGGGGGGCAGATCAGCCCCAGCATTTT

clone_size: .
d_call: TRBD1
v_call: TRBV5-1
j_call: TRBJ2-7
cdr3_aa: CASTPASDRAYEQYF
cdr3_nt: TGCGCCAGCACCCCAGCATCGGACAGGGCCTACGAGCAGTACTTC

clone_size: few
d_call: TRBD2
v_call: TRBV20-1
j_call: TRBJ2-7
cdr3_aa: CSARGLALYEQYF
cdr3_nt: TGCAGTGCTCGCGGACTAGCGCTCTACGAGCAGTACTTC

clone_size: few
d_call: TRBD1
v_call: TRBV12-5
j_call: TRBJ2-5
cdr3_aa: CASGRDRLYQETQYF
cdr3_nt: TGTGCTAGTGGTCGGGACAGGCTCTACCAAGAGACCCAGTACTTC

clone_size: .
d_call: .
v_call: TRBV6-1
j_call: TRBJ1-2
cdr3_aa: CASPAVSGYGYTF
cdr3_nt: TGTGCCAGCCCAGCCGTGTCGGGATATGGCTACACCTTC